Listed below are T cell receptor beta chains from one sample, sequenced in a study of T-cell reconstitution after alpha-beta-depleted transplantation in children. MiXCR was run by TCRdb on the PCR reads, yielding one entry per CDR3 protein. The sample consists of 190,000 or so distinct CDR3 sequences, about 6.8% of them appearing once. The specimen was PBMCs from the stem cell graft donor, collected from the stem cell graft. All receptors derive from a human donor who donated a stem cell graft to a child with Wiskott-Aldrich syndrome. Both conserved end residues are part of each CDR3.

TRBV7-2,CASSVDTTRTYLFF
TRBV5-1,CASSPGTPGSEKLFF
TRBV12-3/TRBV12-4,CASSGTRTSNSPLHF
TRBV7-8,CASSFYGGLAAMNTGELFF
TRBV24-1,CATRGGTLTNTEAFF
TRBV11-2,CASSQGTNEKLFF
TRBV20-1,CSARKVGLNNSPLHF
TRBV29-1,CSVHRVGEKLFF
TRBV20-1,CSARDASGGGTDTQYF
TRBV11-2,CASSPFSGGDTGELFF
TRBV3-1,CASSPWLGPSTGELFF
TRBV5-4,CASSDLAGGPQETQYF
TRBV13,CASSRESYEQYF
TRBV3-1,CASSRPWDGQSETQYF
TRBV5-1,CASTASLNEQFF
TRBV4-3,CASSQDFPGNQPQHF